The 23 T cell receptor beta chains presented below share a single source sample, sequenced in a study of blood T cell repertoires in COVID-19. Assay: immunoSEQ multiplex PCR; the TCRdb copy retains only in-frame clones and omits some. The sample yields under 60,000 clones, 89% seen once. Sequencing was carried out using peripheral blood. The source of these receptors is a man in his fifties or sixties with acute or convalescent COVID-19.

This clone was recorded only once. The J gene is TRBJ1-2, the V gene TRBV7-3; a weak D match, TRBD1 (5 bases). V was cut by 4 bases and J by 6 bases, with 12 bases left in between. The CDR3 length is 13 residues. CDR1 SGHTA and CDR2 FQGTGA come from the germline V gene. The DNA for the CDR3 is TGTGCCAGCAGCTCGGGGACTGGGAATGGCTACACCTTC. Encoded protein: CASSSGTGNGYTF.

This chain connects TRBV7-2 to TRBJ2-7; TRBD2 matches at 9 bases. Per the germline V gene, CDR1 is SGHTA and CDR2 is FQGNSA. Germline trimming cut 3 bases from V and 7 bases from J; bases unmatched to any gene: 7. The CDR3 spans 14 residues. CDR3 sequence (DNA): TGTGCCAGCAGCTTTCAAGCGGGGGGTGGAGAGCAGTACTTC. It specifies CASSFQAGGGEQYF.

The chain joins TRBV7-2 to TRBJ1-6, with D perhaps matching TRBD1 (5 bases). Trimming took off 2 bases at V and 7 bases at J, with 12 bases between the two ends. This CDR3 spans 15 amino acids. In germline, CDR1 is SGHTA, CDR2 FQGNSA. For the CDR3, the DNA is TGTGCCAGCAGCTTACCCGGGGGACCAAATTCACCCCTCCACTTT. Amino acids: CASSLPGGPNSPLHF.

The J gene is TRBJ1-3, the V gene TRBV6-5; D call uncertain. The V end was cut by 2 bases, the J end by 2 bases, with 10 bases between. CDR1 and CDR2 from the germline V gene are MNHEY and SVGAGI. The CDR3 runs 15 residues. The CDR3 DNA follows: TGTGCCAGCAGTTACCCTGGCCCAGCTGGAAACACCATATATTTT. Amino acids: CASSYPGPAGNTIYF.

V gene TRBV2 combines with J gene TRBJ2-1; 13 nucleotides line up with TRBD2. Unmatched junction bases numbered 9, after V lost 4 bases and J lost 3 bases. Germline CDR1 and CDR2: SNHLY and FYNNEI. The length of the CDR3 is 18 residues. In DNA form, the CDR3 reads TGTGCCAGCAGTGCCCCTTATTGGACTAGCGGGGGCTACAATGAGCAGTTCTTC. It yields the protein CASSAPYWTSGGYNEQFF.

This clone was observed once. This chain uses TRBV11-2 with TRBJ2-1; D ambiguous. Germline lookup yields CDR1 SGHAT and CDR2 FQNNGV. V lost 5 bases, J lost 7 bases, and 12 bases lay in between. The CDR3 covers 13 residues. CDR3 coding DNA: TGTGCCAGCAGCATCCTTGGCAGAAATGAGCAGTTCTTC. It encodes CASSILGRNEQFF.

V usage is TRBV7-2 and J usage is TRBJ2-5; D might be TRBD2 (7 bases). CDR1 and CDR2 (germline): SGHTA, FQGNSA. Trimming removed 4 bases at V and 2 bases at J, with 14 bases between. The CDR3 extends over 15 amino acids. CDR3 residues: CASSWGGRGQETQYF. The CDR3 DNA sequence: TGTGCCAGCAGCTGGGGGGGCCGGGGACAAGAGACCCAGTACTTC.

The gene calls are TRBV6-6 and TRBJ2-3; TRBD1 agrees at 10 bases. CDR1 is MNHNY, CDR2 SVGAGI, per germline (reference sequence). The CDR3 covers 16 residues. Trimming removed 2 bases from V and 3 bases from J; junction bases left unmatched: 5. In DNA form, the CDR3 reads TGTGCCAGCAGTTACGGTCGGGACAGGGGAACAGATACGCAGTATTTT. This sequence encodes CASSYGRDRGTDTQYF.

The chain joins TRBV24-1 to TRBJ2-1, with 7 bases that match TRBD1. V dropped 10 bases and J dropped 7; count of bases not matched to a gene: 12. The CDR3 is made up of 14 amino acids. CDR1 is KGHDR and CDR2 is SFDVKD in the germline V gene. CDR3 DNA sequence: TGTGCCACAAAAGACAGGGATTGCCCGAATGAGCAGTTCTTC. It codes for CATKDRDCPNEQFF.

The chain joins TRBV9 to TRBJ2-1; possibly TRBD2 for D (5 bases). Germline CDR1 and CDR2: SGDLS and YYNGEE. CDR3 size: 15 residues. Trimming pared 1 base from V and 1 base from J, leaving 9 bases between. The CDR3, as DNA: TGTGCCAGCAGCGTATCGGGGATTTCCTACAATGAGCAGTTCTTC. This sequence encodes CASSVSGISYNEQFF.

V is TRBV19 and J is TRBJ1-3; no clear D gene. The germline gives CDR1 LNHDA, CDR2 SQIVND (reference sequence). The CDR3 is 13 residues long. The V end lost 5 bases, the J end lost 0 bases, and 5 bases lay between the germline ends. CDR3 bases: TGTGCCAGTAGTGGCTTCTCTGGAAACACCATATATTTT. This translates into CASSGFSGNTIYF.

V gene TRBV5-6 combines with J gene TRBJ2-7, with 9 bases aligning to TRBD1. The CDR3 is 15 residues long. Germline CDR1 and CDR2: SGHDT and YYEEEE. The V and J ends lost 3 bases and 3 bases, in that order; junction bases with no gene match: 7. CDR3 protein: CASSYRTGVIYEQYF. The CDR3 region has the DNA TGTGCCAGCAGCTATAGGACAGGGGTTATCTACGAGCAGTACTTC. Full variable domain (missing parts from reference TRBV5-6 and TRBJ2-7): DAGVTQSPTHLIKTRGQQVTLRCSPKSGHDTVSWYQQALGQGPQFIFQYYEEEERQRGNFPDRFSGHQFPNYSSELNVNALLLGDSALYLCASSYRTGVIYEQYFGPGTRLTVT.

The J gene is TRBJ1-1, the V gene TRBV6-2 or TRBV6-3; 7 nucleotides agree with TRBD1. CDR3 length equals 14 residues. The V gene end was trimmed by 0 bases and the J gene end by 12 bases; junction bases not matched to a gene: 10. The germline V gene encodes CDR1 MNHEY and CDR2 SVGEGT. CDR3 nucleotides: TGTGCCAGCAGTTACTCGAGGGTGGGACAGCGGCCTTTCTTT. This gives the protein CASSYSRVGQRPFF.

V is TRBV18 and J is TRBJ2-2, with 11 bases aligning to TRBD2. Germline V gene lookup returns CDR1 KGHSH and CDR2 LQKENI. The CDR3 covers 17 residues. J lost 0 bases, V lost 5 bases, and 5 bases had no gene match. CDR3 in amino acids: CASSKVTSGANTGELFF. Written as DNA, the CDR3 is TGTGCCAGCTCAAAAGTGACTAGCGGGGCGAACACCGGGGAGCTGTTTTTT.

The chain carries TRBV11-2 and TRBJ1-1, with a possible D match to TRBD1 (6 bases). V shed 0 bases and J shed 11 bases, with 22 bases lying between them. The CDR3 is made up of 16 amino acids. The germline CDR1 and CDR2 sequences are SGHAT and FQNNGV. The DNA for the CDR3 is TGTGCCAGCAGCTTAGAAGGGGGAGCGCGGGGGGCAGGCGCTTTCTTT. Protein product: CASSLEGGARGAGAFF.

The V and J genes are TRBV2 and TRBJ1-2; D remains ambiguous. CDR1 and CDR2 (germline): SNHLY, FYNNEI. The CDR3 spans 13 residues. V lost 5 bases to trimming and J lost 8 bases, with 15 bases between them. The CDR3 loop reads CASSSSAVGGYTF. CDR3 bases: TGTGCCAGCAGTTCTTCCGCGGTAGGCGGCTACACCTTC.

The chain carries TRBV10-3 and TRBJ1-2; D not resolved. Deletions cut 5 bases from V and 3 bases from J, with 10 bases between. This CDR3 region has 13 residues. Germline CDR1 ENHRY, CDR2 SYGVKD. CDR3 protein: CAISMEGDYGYTF. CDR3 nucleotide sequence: TGTGCCATCAGTATGGAGGGCGACTATGGCTACACCTTC.

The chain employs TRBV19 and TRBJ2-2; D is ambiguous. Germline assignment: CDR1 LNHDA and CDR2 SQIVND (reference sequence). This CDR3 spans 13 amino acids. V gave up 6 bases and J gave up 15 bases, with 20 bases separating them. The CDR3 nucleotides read TGTGCCAGTAGCTCAATCAATACTGAGGTGGTGTTTTTT. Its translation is CASSSINTEVVFF. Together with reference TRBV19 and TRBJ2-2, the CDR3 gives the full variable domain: DGGITQSPKYLFRKEGQNVTLSCEQNLNHDAMYWYRQDPGQGLRLIYYSQIVNDFQKGDIAEGYSVSREKKESFPLTVTSAQKNPTAFYLCASSSINTEVVFFGEGSRLTVL.

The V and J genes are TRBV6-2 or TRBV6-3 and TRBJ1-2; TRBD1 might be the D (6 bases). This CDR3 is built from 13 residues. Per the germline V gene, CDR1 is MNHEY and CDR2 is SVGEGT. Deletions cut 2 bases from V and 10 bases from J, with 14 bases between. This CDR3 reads CASSYHERQDYTF. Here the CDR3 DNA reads TGTGCCAGCAGTTACCACGAGCGACAGGACTACACCTTC.

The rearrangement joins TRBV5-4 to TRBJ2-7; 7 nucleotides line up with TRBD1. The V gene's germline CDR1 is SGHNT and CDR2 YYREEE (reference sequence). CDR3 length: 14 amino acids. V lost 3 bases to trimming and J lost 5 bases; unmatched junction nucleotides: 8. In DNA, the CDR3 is TGTGCCAGCAGCTCTAGACAGGGCGTTAACGAGCAGTACTTC. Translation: CASSSRQGVNEQYF.

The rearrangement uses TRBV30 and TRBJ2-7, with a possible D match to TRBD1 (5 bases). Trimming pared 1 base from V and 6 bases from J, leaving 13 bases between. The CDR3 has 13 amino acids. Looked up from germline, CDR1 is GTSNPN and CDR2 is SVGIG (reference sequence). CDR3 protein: CAWSGQGGTEQYF. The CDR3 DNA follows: TGTGCCTGGAGTGGTCAGGGTGGAACCGAGCAGTACTTC.

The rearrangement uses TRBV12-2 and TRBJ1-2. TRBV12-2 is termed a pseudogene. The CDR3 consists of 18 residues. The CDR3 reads CASRLVLSRAGVGYGYTF. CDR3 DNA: TGTGCAAGTCGCTTAGTCTTAAGTCGAGCCGGGGTAGGCTATGGCTACACCTTC.

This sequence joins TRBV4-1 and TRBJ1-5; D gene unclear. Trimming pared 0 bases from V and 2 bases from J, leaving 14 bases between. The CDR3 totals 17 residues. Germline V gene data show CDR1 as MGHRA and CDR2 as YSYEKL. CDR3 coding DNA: TGCGCCAGCAGCCAAGATCTTGCGGGAAGAGGCAATCAGCCCCAGCATTTT. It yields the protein CASSQDLAGRGNQPQHF.